This T cell receptor (beta chain) was identified during a study of STAT5B mutations in CD4+ large granular lymphocyte leukemia. The table came from immunoSEQ multiplex PCR; TCRdb's copy has only in-frame clones and leaves some out. The sample shows tens of thousands of clones, about 71% of them seen only once. What was sequenced was CD4+ T cells from blood buffy coats. This receptor was taken from a human donor in good health.

CDR3 region: CASSAGSPGATNTGELFF. CDR3 nucleotides: TGCGCCAGCAGCGCGGGAAGTCCAGGGGCTACGAACACCGGGGAGCTGTTTTTT. This chain connects TRBV5-1 to TRBJ2-2, with D perhaps being TRBD1 or TRBD2 (6 bases each). This CDR3 region has 18 residues. Germline V gene data show CDR1 as SGHRS and CDR2 as YFSETQ. Trimming left V 4 bases short and J 0 bases short, with 19 bases between.